The 30 T cell receptor beta chains listed next were all sequenced from one sample in a study of cytomegalovirus exposure and HLA in healthy donors. 60 Vbeta and 13 Jbeta primers were used in PCR. Profiling relied on immunoSEQ multiplex PCR, and the TCRdb table lists in-frame clones only, not all of them. The table lists some 130,000 clones. The sample was PBMCs. All receptors derive from a woman between 40 and 55 years old in good health and CMV-seropositive.

The rearrangement links TRBV7-9 to TRBJ2-5, with a possible D match to TRBD2 (6 bases). V lost 5 bases and J 0 bases, leaving 7 bases between the germline ends. Germline V CDR1 and CDR2: SEHNR, FQNEAQ (reference sequence). The CDR3 is 13 residues long. Written as DNA, the CDR3 is TGTGCCAGCAGCCGGGACTACCAAGAGACCCAGTACTTC. The encoded protein is CASSRDYQETQYF.

The chain combines TRBV4-3 with TRBJ2-7; no reliable D call. In germline, CDR1 is LGHNA, CDR2 YSLEER. V gave up 1 base and J gave up 3 bases, with 13 bases separating them. There are 15 residues in the CDR3. The CDR3 DNA sequence: TGCGCCAGCAGCCAAGCCCTAGGCCGTTACTACGAGCAGTACTTC. It codes for CASSQALGRYYEQYF.

The rearrangement joins TRBV28 to TRBJ2-5; D possibly corresponds to TRBD1 (5 bases). This CDR3 contains 16 residues. V lost 1 base and J 2 bases, leaving 14 bases between the germline ends. CDR1 MDHEN and CDR2 SYDVKM come from the germline V gene. CDR3 sequence (DNA): TGTGCCAGCAGTTTATCCCTAACAGGCAGTCAAGAGACCCAGTACTTC. It codes for CASSLSLTGSQETQYF.

The chain carries TRBV7-2 and TRBJ1-2, with D possibly TRBD1 on 6 matching bases. The CDR3 covers 14 residues. V was clipped by 1 base and J by 1 base, with 7 bases between them. Germline lookup yields CDR1 SGHTA and CDR2 FQGNSA. DNA for the CDR3: TGTGCCAGCAGCTTAGGACAGGATAACTATGGCTACACCTTC. It specifies CASSLGQDNYGYTF.

The chain uses TRBV5-5 and TRBJ2-7; 11 nucleotides line up with TRBD2. This CDR3 region has 17 residues. The germline CDR1 and CDR2 sequences are SGHKS and YYEKEE (reference sequence). The J segment lost 0 bases and the V segment lost 3 bases, leaving 8 bases of the junction unmatched. The DNA of the CDR3 is TGTGCCAGCAGCTCCTCCAGACTAGCGGGGAGCTCCTACGAGCAGTACTTC. Residues: CASSSSRLAGSSYEQYF.

The chain carries TRBV19 and TRBJ1-1, with D unresolved. CDR1 is LNHDA and CDR2 is SQIVND in the germline V gene (reference sequence). Deletions cut 6 bases from V and 1 base from J, with 9 bases between. This CDR3 region has 13 residues. CDR3 DNA: TGTGCCAGTAGCGCGGTTGAGAACACTGAAGCTTTCTTT. Its translation: CASSAVENTEAFF.

This chain connects TRBV6-5 to TRBJ2-1, with TRBD2 as a possible D gene (5 bases). From germline, CDR1 is MNHEY and CDR2 SVGAGI. This CDR3 has 14 residues. V shed 10 bases and J shed 8 bases, with 21 bases lying between them. Here the CDR3 DNA reads TGTGCCACAGCGGCGCAACCCTCTGGGGATGAGCAGTTCTTC. Residues: CATAAQPSGDEQFF.

This chain links TRBV5-1 with TRBJ1-5; D is uncertain. The germline V and J ends were trimmed by 4 bases and 9 bases, with 23 bases remaining between them. Germline V lookup: CDR1 SGHRS, CDR2 YFSETQ. CDR3 size: 16 residues. In nucleotides, the CDR3 is TGCGCCAGCAGCCTGGGAGAGGGAGGTCCTGGTCCGCCCCAGCATTTT. Its translation is CASSLGEGGPGPPQHF.

The chain is built from TRBV18 and TRBJ2-7; tentatively, D is TRBD2 (5 bases). The ends were cut back, 6 bases at V and 3 bases at J, with 18 bases in the middle. Germline V gene lookup returns CDR1 KGHSH and CDR2 LQKENI. This CDR3 is built from 15 residues. In DNA, the CDR3 is TGTGCCAGCTCTGGAACGATGGAGGTACTCTACGAGCAGTACTTC. The encoded protein is CASSGTMEVLYEQYF. Drawing the rest from reference TRBV18 and TRBJ2-7, the complete variable domain is NAGVMQNPRHLVRRRGQEARLRCSPMKGHSHVYWYRQLPEEGLKFMVYLQKENIIDESGMPKERFSAEFPKEGPSILRIQQVVRGDSAAYFCASSGTMEVLYEQYFGPGTRLTVT.

The genes are TRBV2 and TRBJ2-7; TRBD1 matches at 9 bases. Germline CDR1 is SNHLY and CDR2 is FYNNEI. The CDR3 is 16 amino acids. The ends lost 6 bases at V and 5 bases at J; junction bases unmatched: 14. The chain's CDR3 is CASRFGLPGQGNEQYF. The CDR3 DNA reads as TGTGCCAGCAGATTTGGTCTGCCGGGACAGGGAAACGAGCAGTACTTC.

The chain carries TRBV7-9 and TRBJ1-3; tentative D call: TRBD1 (6 bases). The CDR3 is 17 amino acids. Trimming left V 4 bases short and J 0 bases short, with 16 bases between. From germline, CDR1 is SEHNR and CDR2 FQNEAQ (reference sequence). CDR3 nucleotides: TGTGCCAGCAGCTCCCTTGGGACATCTGACTCTGGAAACACCATATATTTT. Its translation: CASSSLGTSDSGNTIYF.

The rearrangement uses TRBV10-3 and TRBJ2-5, with 9 bases identical to TRBD2. Judging by the DNA end, TRBJ2-7 fits better; the J call may be wrong. The germline CDR1 and CDR2 sequences are ENHRY and SYGVKD. The CDR3 has 18 amino acids. Here the CDR3 reads CAISDLKSPSGVTYEQYF. In DNA form, the CDR3 reads TGTGCCATCAGTGACCTGAAGTCGCCTAGCGGGGTAACCTACGAGCAGTACTTC.

V usage is TRBV19 and J usage is TRBJ1-1; D remains unclear. Germline V gives CDR1 LNHDA, CDR2 SQIVND (reference sequence). V shed 6 bases and J shed 1 base, with 12 bases lying between them. This CDR3 is built from 14 residues. CDR3 sequence (DNA): TGTGCCAGTAGGCCTAGGAACTGGAACACTGAAGCTTTCTTT. Translated, it gives CASRPRNWNTEAFF. Variable domain in full (rest from reference TRBV19 and TRBJ1-1): DGGITQSPKYLFRKEGQNVTLSCEQNLNHDAMYWYRQDPGQGLRLIYYSQIVNDFQKGDIAEGYSVSREKKESFPLTVTSAQKNPTAFYLCASRPRNWNTEAFFGQGTRLTVV.

The chain couples TRBV7-3 to TRBJ1-1; 8 bases agree with TRBD1. Germline V gene lookup returns CDR1 SGHTA and CDR2 FQGTGA. The CDR3 is 16 amino acids. V was clipped by 5 bases and J by 1 base; unmatched bases: 9. As DNA, the CDR3 is TGTGCCAGCAGCCGCCTAGGACAGGGATCGAACACTGAAGCTTTCTTT. Protein: CASSRLGQGSNTEAFF.

V gene TRBV5-8 combines with J gene TRBJ2-1; 7 bases fit TRBD2. J was trimmed by 6 bases and V by 3 bases; bases with no gene match: 9. The CDR3 sequence is 15 residues long. Germline CDR1 reads SGHTS; CDR2 reads YDEGEE. CDR3 nucleotides: TGTGCCAGCAGCTCCGTCGGCGGGAGTGGCAATGAGCAGTTCTTC. Translating gives CASSSVGGSGNEQFF.

The chain employs TRBV5-1 and TRBJ1-1, with 8 bases matching TRBD1. Germline loops: CDR1 SGHRS, CDR2 YFSETQ. CDR3 length: 15 amino acids. J was trimmed by 3 bases and V by 4 bases; bases with no gene match: 8. In DNA form, the CDR3 reads TGCGCCAGCAGCGCGACACAGGGGGTCTACACTGAAGCTTTCTTT. This translates into CASSATQGVYTEAFF.

Notes on this clone: The sample carries other DNA sequences with the same CDR3. V and J are TRBV7-3 and TRBJ1-1; 7 bases fit TRBD1. This CDR3 has 12 amino acids. Losses at the gene ends were 5 bases for V and 5 bases for J; bases not matched to a gene: 2. Germline loops: CDR1 SGHTA, CDR2 FQGTGA. The CDR3 nucleotides read TGTGCCAGCAGCCCAGGGGGGACTGAAGCTTTCTTT. Translating it yields CASSPGGTEAFF.

The chain has TRBV7-3 and TRBJ1-4; D remains unclear. The germline V gene encodes CDR1 SGHTA and CDR2 FQGTGA. V was shortened by 5 bases and J by 7 bases, with 11 bases between the two germline ends. The CDR3 contains 13 residues. Here the CDR3 DNA reads TGTGCCAGCAGCGCCGCGGATGGTGAAAAACTGTTTTTT. The encoded protein is CASSAADGEKLFF. The full variable domain, completed using reference TRBV7-3 and TRBJ1-4, is GAGVSQTPSNKVTEKGKYVELRCDPISGHTALYWYRQSLGQGPEFLIYFQGTGAADDSGLPNDRFFAVRPEGSVSTLKIQRTERGDSAVYLCASSAADGEKLFFGSGTQLSVL.

The genes are TRBV5-6 and TRBJ2-5, with D possibly matching TRBD2 (6 bases). The germline V gene has CDR1 SGHDT and CDR2 YYEEEE. The V gene lost 0 bases and the J gene lost 11 bases, with 8 bases spanning the gap. The CDR3 totals 11 residues. The CDR3 is CASSLGGEQYF. DNA for the CDR3: TGTGCCAGCAGCTTGGGGGGGGAGCAGTACTTC.

V gene TRBV9 combines with J gene TRBJ1-1; D is undetermined. V lost 0 bases and J 6 bases, leaving 9 bases between the germline ends. CDR1 and CDR2 (germline): SGDLS, YYNGEE. The CDR3 totals 13 residues. The CDR3 DNA follows: TGTGCCAGCAGCGTAGAGGTGGGCGCTGAAGCTTTCTTT. Residues: CASSVEVGAEAFF.

CDR3 loop: CASTLGAVETQYF. CDR3 DNA sequence: TGTGCCAGCACCCTAGGGGCAGTAGAGACCCAGTACTTC. This chain connects TRBV28 to TRBJ2-5, with D perhaps TRBD1 (5 bases). CDR3 length: 13 amino acids. V was pared by 7 bases and J by 4 bases, with 13 bases between. In germline, CDR1 is MDHEN, CDR2 SYDVKM.

The chain couples TRBV11-2 to TRBJ2-1, with 7 bases identical to TRBD2. This CDR3 has 15 amino acids. Per the germline V gene, CDR1 is SGHAT and CDR2 is FQNNGV. Trimming removed 5 bases from V and 6 bases from J; junction bases left unmatched: 10. The CDR3 loop is CASSPGHGRGNEQFF. CDR3 nucleotide sequence: TGTGCCAGCAGCCCCGGACATGGGAGGGGCAATGAGCAGTTCTTC.

This chain links TRBV7-3 with TRBJ2-1, with TRBD2 matching over 10 bases. This CDR3 is 15 amino acids long. The V and J ends lost 6 bases and 6 bases, in that order; junction bases with no gene match: 8. Per germline, CDR1 SGHTA and CDR2 FQGTGA. The DNA for the CDR3 is TGTGCCAGCAGTCTTACTAGCGGGATACCCAATGAGCAGTTCTTC. As protein: CASSLTSGIPNEQFF.

V is TRBV5-1 and J is TRBJ1-1; 9 bases fit TRBD1. CDR1 and CDR2 from the germline V gene are SGHRS and YFSETQ. CDR3 length: 16 residues. Trimming cost V 1 base and J 2 bases; bases outside gene matches: 6. For the CDR3, the DNA is TGCGCCAGCAGCTTGATGGGACAGGGCACTAACACTGAAGCTTTCTTT. Its protein is CASSLMGQGTNTEAFF.

The chain employs TRBV6-1 and TRBJ2-3, with 10 bases aligning to TRBD2. This CDR3 contains 17 residues. Germline V gene data show CDR1 as MNHNS and CDR2 as SASEGT. V trimming: 3 bases; J trimming: 4 bases; junction bases outside the gene matches: 10. CDR3 protein: CASSENLAGARADTQYF. The CDR3 DNA reads as TGTGCCAGCAGTGAGAACCTAGCGGGAGCGAGGGCAGATACGCAGTATTTT.

The V call is TRBV7-3, the J call TRBJ2-1, with D uncertain. Germline V gene lookup returns CDR1 SGHTA and CDR2 FQGTGA. This CDR3 has 13 amino acids. The V end was cut by 2 bases, the J end by 4 bases, with 6 bases between. CDR3 in DNA: TGTGCCAGCAGCTTAGCGTATTACAATGAGCAGTTCTTC. Encoded protein: CASSLAYYNEQFF.

The chain carries TRBV27 and TRBJ2-1, with D tentatively TRBD1 (6 bases). The germline V gene has CDR1 MNHEY and CDR2 SMNVEV (reference sequence). Trimming removed 7 bases at V and 4 bases at J, with 11 bases between. This CDR3 comprises 13 residues. CDR3 DNA: TGTGCCAGCAAAGGGACATGGTACAATGAGCAGTTCTTC. It translates to CASKGTWYNEQFF.

This chain uses TRBV28 with TRBJ2-7; 7 nucleotides align to TRBD1. The CDR3 contains 15 residues. The J segment lost 5 bases and the V segment lost 6 bases, leaving 13 bases of the junction unmatched. Looked up from germline, CDR1 is MDHEN and CDR2 is SYDVKM. The CDR3 loop reads CASSPPTGSIHEQYF. DNA of the CDR3: TGTGCCAGCAGCCCCCCGACAGGGTCGATCCACGAGCAGTACTTC.

The genes are TRBV6-1 and TRBJ2-7; maybe TRBD2 (6 bases). Germline V gene data show CDR1 as MNHNS and CDR2 as SASEGT. This CDR3 has 14 residues. V was shortened by 5 bases and J by 4 bases, with 15 bases between the two germline ends. The CDR3 DNA sequence: TGTGCCAGCAGTAGAAACCGGGACTGGTACGAGCAGTACTTC. Protein product: CASSRNRDWYEQYF.

Here the CDR3 DNA reads TGTGCCAGCACCTCCGGGACAGGGCGCAACAATGAGCAGTTCTTC. Encoded protein: CASTSGTGRNNEQFF. The chain uses TRBV27 and TRBJ2-1; 9 bases agree with TRBD1. With V trimmed by 7 bases and J by 5 bases, 9 bases remained unmatched. The CDR3 loop spans 15 amino acids. Germline CDR1 reads MNHEY; CDR2 reads SMNVEV (reference sequence).